This is a list of T cell receptor beta chains from one sample in a study of shared clonotypes between healthy human individuals. Produced via immunoSEQ multiplex PCR; TCRdb's table is partial and in-frame only. The sample contains 400,000 to 600,000 clones, over 75% of which appear only once. Sequenced input: PBMCs. Receptors were obtained from a woman between 35 and 50 years old in good health. Some clones in this sample may be carry-over from other donors' samples. CDR3s leave out the opening cysteine and the closing phenylalanine or tryptophan.

V: TRBV5-1; CDR3: ASSSEGQQNQPQH
V: TRBV21-1; CDR3: ASSPRDTNYEQY
V: TRBV7-2; CDR3: ASTPSVAGGITGELF
V: TRBV7-9; CDR3: ASSLSVGELF
V: TRBV7-7; CDR3: ASSFEVGGHVDEQF
V: TRBV5-5; CDR3: ASSLRLGNTEAF
V: TRBV28; CDR3: ATHGSNQPQH
V: TRBV5-5; CDR3: ASSGSGGTDTQY
V: TRBV18; CDR3: ASSPRREGAEAF
V: TRBV6-6; CDR3: ASSYSHQSGTGELF
V: TRBV9; CDR3: ASSVVAGTSGRDTQY
V: TRBV7-2; CDR3: ASSFSAGTAVTGELF
V: TRBV5-1; CDR3: ASSYSDPEETQY
V: TRBV21-1; CDR3: ASSKAGTGGGNEQF
V: TRBV19; CDR3: ASSMDDRVSEAF
V: TRBV29-1; CDR3: SVEGAGAGATNEKLF
V: TRBV5-1; CDR3: ASSETLGGADTGELF
V: TRBV2; CDR3: ASSGYSLTDTQY
V: TRBV5-1; CDR3: ASSLGPGGPGELF
V: TRBV14; CDR3: ASSPLQTAEAF
V: TRBV6-1; CDR3: ASSEVTDPYNEQF
V: TRBV4-3; CDR3: ASSQDVHGTPTYEQY
V: TRBV2; CDR3: ASSERSRGAGSTEAF
V: TRBV7-2; CDR3: ASSPRDRVSYGYT
V: TRBV18; CDR3: ASSASGTGAYEQY
V: TRBV18; CDR3: ASSPQGRGNTGELF
V: TRBV18; CDR3: ASSPLFAGQETQY
V: TRBV15; CDR3: ATSRGTGLTGANVLT
V: TRBV30; CDR3: ACYISGRQETQY
V: TRBV7-9; CDR3: ASSLAGGTDNSPLH
V: TRBV30; CDR3: AWSVSAGAPVEY
V: TRBV5-6; CDR3: ASSAHPGLRPGELF
V: TRBV5-4; CDR3: ASSPATGVGETQY
V: TRBV28; CDR3: ASSSGLSDEQY
V: TRBV10-3; CDR3: AISGPSVSYNEQF
V: TRBV5-6; CDR3: ASSFRGSTEAF
V: TRBV4-2; CDR3: ASSQVSGGLAGREQF
V: TRBV27; CDR3: ASSFTGTDEQY
V: TRBV5-1; CDR3: ASSLRRGSSYNEQF
V: TRBV4-1; CDR3: ASSQQRGYNEQF
V: TRBV19; CDR3: ASSIAVGNTGELF